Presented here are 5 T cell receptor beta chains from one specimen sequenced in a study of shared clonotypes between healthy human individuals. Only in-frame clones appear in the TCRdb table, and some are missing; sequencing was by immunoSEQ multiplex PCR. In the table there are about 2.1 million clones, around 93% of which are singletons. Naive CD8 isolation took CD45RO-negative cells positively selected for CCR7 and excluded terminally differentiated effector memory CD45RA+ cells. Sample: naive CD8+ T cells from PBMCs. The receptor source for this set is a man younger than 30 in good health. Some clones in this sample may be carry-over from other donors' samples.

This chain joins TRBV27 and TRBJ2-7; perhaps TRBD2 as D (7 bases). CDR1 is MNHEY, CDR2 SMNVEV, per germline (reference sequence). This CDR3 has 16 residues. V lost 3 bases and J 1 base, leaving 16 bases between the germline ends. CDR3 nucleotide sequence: TGTGCCAGCAGTTTCTCCGGGGGGCGAATTTCCTACGAGCAGTACTTC. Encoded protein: CASSFSGGRISYEQYF.

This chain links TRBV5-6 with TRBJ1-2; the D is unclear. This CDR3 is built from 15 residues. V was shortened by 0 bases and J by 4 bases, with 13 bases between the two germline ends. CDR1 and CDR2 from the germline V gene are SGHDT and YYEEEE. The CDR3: CASSLGTEQPYGYTF. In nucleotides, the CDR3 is TGTGCCAGCAGCTTGGGGACGGAACAACCCTATGGCTACACCTTC.

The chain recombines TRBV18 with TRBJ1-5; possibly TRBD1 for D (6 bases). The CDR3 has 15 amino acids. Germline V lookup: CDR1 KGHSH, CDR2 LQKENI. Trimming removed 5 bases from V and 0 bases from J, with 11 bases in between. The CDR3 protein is CASSGGQYSNQPQHF. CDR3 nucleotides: TGTGCCAGCTCAGGCGGACAGTATAGCAATCAGCCCCAGCATTTT.

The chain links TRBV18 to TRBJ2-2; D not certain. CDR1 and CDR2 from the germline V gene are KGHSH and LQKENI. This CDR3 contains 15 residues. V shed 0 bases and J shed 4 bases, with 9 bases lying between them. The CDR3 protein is CASSPPSRITGELFF. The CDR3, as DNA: TGTGCCAGCTCACCACCGTCCAGGATCACCGGGGAGCTGTTTTTT. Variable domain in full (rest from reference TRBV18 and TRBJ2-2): NAGVMQNPRHLVRRRGQEARLRCSPMKGHSHVYWYRQLPEEGLKFMVYLQKENIIDESGMPKERFSAEFPKEGPSILRIQQVVRGDSAAYFCASSPPSRITGELFFGEGSRLTVL.

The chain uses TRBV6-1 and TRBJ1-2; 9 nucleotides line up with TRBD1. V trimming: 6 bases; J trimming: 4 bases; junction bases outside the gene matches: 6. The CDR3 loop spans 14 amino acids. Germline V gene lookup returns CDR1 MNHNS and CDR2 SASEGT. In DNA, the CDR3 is TGTGCCAGCAGATCGGGACAGGGCACCTATGGCTACACCTTC. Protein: CASRSGQGTYGYTF.